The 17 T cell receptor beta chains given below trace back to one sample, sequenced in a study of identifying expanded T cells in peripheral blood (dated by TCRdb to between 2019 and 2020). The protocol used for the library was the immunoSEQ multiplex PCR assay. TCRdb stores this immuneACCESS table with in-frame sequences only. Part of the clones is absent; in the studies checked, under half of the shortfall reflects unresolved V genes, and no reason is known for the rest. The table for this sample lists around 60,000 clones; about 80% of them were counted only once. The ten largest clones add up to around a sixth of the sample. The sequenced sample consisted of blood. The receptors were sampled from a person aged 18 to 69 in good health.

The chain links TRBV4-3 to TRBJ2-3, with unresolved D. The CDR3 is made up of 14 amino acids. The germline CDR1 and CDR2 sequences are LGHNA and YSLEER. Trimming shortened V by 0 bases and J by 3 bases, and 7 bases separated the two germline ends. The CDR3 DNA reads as TGCGCCAGCAGCCAAGACCAGAGGACAGATACGCAGTATTTT. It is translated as CASSQDQRTDTQYF.

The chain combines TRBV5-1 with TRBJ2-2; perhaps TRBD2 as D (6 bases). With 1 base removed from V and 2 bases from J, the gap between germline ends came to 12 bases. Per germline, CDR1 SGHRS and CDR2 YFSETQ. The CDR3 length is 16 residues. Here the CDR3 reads CASSLSGLSNTGELFF. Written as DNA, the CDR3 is TGCGCCAGCAGCTTGAGTGGACTATCAAACACCGGGGAGCTGTTTTTT. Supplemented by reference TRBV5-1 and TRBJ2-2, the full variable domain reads KAGVTQTPRYLIKTRGQQVTLSCSPISGHRSVSWYQQTPGQGLQFLFEYFSETQRNKGNFPGRFSGRQFSNSRSEMNVSTLELGDSALYLCASSLSGLSNTGELFFGEGSRLTVL.

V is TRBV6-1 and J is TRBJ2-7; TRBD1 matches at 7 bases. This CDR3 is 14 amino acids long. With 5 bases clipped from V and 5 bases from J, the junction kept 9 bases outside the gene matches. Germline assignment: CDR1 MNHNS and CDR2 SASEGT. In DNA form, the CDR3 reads TGTGCCAGCAGTAACCGACAGGGTAAGGACGAGCAGTACTTC. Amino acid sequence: CASSNRQGKDEQYF.

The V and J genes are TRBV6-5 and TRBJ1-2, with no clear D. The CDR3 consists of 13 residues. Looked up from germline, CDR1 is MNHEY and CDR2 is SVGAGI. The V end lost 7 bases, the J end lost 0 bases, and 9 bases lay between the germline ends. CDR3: CASISLTNYGYTF. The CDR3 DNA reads TGTGCCAGCATTTCCTTAACTAACTATGGCTACACCTTC.

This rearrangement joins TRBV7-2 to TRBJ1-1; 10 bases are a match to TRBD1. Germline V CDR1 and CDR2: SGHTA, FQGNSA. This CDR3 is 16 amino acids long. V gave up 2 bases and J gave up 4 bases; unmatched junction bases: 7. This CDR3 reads CASSLYGTGVGTEAFF. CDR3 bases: TGTGCCAGCAGCTTATATGGGACAGGGGTAGGCACTGAAGCTTTCTTT.

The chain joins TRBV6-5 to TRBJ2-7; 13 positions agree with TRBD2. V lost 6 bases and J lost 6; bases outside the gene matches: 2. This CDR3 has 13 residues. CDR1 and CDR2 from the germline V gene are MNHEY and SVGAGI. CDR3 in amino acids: CASRTSGRIEQYF. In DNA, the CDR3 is TGTGCCAGCAGGACTAGCGGGAGGATCGAGCAGTACTTC.

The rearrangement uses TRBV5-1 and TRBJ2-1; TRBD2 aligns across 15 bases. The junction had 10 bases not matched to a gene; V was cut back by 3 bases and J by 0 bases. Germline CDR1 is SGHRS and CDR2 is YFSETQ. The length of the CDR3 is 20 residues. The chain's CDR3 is CASSSGLAGGRKFSYNEQFF. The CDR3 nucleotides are TGCGCCAGCAGCTCGGGACTAGCGGGAGGCCGTAAATTCTCCTACAATGAGCAGTTCTTC.

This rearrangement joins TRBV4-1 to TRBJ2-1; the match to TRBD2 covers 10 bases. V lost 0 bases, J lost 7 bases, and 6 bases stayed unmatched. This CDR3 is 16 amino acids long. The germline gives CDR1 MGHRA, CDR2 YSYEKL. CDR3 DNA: TGCGCCAGCAGCCAAGAGGGAGCGGGGGGGCGAAATGAGCAGTTCTTC. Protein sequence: CASSQEGAGGRNEQFF.

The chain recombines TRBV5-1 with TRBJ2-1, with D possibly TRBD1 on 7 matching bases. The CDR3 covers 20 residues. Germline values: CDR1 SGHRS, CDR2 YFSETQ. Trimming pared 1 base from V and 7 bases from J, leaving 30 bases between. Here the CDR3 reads CASSLRGPGTVGQVDNEQFF. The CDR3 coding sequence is TGCGCCAGCAGCTTGCGGGGGCCGGGTACCGTCGGACAGGTCGATAATGAGCAGTTCTTC.

The CDR3 reads CASNEGRTDTQYF. CDR3 nucleotides: TGTGCCAGTAATGAGGGACGCACAGATACGCAGTATTTT. This chain uses TRBV19 with TRBJ2-3; either TRBD1 or TRBD2 may fit D (5 bases each). This CDR3 has 13 residues. CDR1 LNHDA and CDR2 SQIVND come from the germline V gene (reference sequence). V was pared by 7 bases and J by 1 base, with 9 bases between.

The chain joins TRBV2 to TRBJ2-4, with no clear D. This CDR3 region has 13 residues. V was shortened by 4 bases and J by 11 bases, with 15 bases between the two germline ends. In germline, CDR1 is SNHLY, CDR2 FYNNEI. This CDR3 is CASSAPGSPVQYF. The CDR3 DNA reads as TGTGCCAGCAGTGCCCCCGGCAGCCCGGTTCAGTACTTC.

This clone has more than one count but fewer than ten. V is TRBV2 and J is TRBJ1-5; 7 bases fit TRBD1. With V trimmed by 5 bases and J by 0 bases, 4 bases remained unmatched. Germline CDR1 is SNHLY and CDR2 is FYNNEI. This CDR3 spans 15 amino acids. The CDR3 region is CASSQQGNSNQPQHF. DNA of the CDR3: TGTGCCAGCAGTCAACAGGGGAATAGCAATCAGCCCCAGCATTTT.

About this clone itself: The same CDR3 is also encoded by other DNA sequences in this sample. The CDR3, as DNA: TGTGCCAGTAGCCGGGGCACTGAAGCTTTCTTT. The encoded protein is CASSRGTEAFF. V and J are TRBV19 and TRBJ1-1, with unresolved D. The germline V gene has CDR1 LNHDA and CDR2 SQIVND (reference sequence). The CDR3 sequence is 11 residues long. The V end lost 6 bases, the J end lost 4 bases, and 6 bases lay between the germline ends.

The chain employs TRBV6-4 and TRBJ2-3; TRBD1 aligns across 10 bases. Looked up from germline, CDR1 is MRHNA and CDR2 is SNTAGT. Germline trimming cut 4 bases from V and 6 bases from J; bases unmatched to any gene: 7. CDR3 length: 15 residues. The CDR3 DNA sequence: TGTGCCAGCAGTGCCCGGACAGGGGGAGGGGATACGCAGTATTTT. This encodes CASSARTGGGDTQYF.

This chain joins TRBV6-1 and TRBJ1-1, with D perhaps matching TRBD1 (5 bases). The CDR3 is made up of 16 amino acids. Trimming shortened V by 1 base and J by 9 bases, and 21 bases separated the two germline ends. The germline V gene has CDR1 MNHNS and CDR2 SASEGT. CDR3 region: CASSEEEGSTFYKAFF. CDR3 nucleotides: TGTGCCAGCAGTGAAGAGGAGGGGTCTACATTCTACAAAGCTTTCTTT.

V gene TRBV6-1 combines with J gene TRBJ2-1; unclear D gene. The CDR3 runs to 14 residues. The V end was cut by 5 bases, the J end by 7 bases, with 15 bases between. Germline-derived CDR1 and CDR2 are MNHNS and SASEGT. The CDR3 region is CASSSRTQGNEQFF. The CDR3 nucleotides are TGTGCCAGCAGTAGCCGGACCCAAGGAAATGAGCAGTTCTTC.

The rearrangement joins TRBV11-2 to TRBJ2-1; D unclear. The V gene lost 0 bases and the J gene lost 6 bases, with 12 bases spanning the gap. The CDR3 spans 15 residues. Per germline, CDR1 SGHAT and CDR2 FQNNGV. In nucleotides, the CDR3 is TGTGCCAGCAGCTTAGAGGTAGGGTTGAGCAATGAGCAGTTCTTC. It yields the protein CASSLEVGLSNEQFF.